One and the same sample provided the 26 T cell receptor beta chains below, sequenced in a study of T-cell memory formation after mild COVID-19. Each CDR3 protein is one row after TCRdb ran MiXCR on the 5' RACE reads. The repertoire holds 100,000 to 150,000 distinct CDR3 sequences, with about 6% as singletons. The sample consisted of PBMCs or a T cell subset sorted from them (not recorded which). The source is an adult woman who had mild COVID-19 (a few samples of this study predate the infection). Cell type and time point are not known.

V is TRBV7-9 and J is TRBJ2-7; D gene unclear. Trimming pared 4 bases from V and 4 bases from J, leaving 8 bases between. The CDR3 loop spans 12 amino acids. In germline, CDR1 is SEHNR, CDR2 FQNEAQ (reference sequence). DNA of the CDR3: TGTGCCAGCAGCTCAATAACTTACGAGCAGTACTTC. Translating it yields CASSSITYEQYF.

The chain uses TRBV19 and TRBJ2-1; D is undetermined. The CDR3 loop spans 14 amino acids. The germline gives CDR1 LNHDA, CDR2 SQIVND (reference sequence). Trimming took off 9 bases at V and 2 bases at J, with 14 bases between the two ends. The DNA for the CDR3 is TGTGCCAGCCGGCCAAAACATCCCTACAATGAGCAGTTCTTC. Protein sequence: CASRPKHPYNEQFF.

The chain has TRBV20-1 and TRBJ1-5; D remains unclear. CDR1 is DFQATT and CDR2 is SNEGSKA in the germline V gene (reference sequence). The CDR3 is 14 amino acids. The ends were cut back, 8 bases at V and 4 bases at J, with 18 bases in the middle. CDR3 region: CSSSPGGTNQPQHF. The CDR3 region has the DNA TGCAGTTCTTCTCCGGGAGGCACAAATCAGCCCCAGCATTTT.

CDR3 region: CASSPSFSRLGGANVLTF. Here the CDR3 DNA reads TGCGCCAGCAGCCCATCCTTCTCTCGGCTCGGGGGGGCCAACGTCCTGACTTTC. V gene TRBV4-3 combines with J gene TRBJ2-6; D gene ambiguous. The V gene's germline CDR1 is LGHNA and CDR2 YSLEER. V shed 4 bases and J shed 4 bases, with 20 bases lying between them. The CDR3 consists of 18 residues.

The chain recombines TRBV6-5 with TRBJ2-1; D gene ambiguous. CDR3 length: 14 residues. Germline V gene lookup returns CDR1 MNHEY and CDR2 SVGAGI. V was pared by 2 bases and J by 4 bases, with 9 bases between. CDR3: CASSYRQRYNEQFF. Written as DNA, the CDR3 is TGTGCCAGCAGTTACCGGCAAAGGTACAATGAGCAGTTCTTC.

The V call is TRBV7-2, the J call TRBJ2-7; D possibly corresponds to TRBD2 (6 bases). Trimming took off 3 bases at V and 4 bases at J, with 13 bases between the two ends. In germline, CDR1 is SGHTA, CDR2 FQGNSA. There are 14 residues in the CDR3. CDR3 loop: CASSFIGSVYEQYF. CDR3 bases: TGTGCCAGCAGCTTTATCGGGAGTGTGTACGAGCAGTACTTC.

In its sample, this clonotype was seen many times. Here the CDR3 DNA reads TGTGCCAGCAGCTTGTCCTTGAATGAGCAGTTCTTC. This codes for CASSLSLNEQFF. The chain is built from TRBV11-3 and TRBJ2-1; no reliable D call. The CDR3 is 12 residues long. V gave up 3 bases and J gave up 7 bases, with 7 bases separating them. Germline V gives CDR1 SGHNT, CDR2 YENEEA.

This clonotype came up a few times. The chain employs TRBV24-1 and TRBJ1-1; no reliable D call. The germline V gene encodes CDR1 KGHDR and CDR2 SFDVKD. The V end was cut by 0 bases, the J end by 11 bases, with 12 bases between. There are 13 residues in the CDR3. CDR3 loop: CATSDLRGLRAFF. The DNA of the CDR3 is TGTGCCACCAGTGATTTGCGAGGGCTTCGGGCTTTCTTT.

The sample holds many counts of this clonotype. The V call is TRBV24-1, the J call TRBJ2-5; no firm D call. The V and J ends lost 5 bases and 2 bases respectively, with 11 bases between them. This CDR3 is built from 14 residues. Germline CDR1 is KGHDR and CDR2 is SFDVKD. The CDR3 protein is CATSGPMGQETQYF. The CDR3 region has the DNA TGTGCCACCAGTGGACCTATGGGTCAAGAGACCCAGTACTTC.

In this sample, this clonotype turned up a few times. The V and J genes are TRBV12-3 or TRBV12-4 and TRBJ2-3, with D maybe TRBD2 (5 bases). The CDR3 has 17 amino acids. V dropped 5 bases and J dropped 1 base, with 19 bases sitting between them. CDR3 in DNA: TGTGCCAGCAGTCCATATCATTGGGGTAGCGGCACAGATACGCAGTATTTT. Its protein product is CASSPYHWGSGTDTQYF.

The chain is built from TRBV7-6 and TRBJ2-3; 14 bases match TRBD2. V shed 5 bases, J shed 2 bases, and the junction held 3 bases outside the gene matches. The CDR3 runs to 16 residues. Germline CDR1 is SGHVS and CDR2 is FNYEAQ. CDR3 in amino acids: CASSPGLAGATDTQYF. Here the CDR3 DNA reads TGTGCCAGCAGCCCGGGACTAGCGGGAGCCACAGATACGCAGTATTTT.

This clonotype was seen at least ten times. CDR3 sequence (DNA): TGTGCCAGCAGGGTTCCGGGACTAGCGGCTGGAGATACGCAGTATTTT. Translated, it gives CASRVPGLAAGDTQYF. The chain is built from TRBV7-2 and TRBJ2-3; 11 positions match TRBD2. V gave up 6 bases and J gave up 5 bases; unmatched junction bases: 10. CDR3 length: 16 amino acids. Germline V gives CDR1 SGHTA, CDR2 FQGNSA.

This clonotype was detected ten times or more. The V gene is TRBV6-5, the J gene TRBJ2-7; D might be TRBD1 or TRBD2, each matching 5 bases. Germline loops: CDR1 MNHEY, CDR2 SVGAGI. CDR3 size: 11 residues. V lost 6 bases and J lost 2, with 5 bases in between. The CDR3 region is CASRGPYEQYF. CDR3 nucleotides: TGTGCCAGCAGGGGACCCTACGAGCAGTACTTC.

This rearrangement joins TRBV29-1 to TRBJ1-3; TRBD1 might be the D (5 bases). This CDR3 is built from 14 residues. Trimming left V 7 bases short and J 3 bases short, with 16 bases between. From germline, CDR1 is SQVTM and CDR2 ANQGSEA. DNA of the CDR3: TGCAGCGCTCTGGGGCGGTTCGGTGGAAACACCATATATTTT. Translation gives CSALGRFGGNTIYF.

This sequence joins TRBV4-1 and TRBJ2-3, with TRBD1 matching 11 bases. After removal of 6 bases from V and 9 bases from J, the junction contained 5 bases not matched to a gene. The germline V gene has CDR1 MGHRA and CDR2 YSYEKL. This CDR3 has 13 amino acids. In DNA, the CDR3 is TGCGCCAGCAGGGGACAGGGGGTGCGGACGCAGTATTTT. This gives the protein CASRGQGVRTQYF.

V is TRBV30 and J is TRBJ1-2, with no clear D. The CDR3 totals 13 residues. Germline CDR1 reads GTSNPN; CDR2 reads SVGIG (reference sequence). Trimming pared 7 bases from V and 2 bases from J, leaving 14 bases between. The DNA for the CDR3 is TGTGCCTCCGGAGAGTCGAAAAACTATGGCTACACCTTC. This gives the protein CASGESKNYGYTF.

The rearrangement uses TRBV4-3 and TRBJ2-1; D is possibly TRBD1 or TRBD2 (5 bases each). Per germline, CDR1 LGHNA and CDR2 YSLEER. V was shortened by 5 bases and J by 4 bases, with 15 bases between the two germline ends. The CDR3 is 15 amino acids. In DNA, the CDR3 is TGCGCCAGCAGCGATATTGGGGGAACATACAATGAGCAGTTCTTC. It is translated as CASSDIGGTYNEQFF.

The CDR3 loop is CASSYSASGRVGNEQFF. CDR3 coding DNA: TGTGCCAGCAGTTACTCTGCTAGCGGGAGGGTCGGTAATGAGCAGTTCTTC. V is TRBV6-2 or TRBV6-3 and J is TRBJ2-1, with TRBD2 matching over 12 bases. Per the germline V gene, CDR1 is MNHEY and CDR2 is SVGEGT. The CDR3 is 17 amino acids. V shed 0 bases, J shed 7 bases, and the junction held 7 bases outside the gene matches.

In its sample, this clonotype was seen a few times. DNA of the CDR3: TGTGCCAGTAGTATACGCGGATCCACGGGGGATACGCAGTATTTT. Amino acid sequence: CASSIRGSTGDTQYF. The V and J genes are TRBV19 and TRBJ2-3; D is possibly TRBD2 (5 bases). The CDR3 runs 15 residues. The V and J ends lost 2 bases and 6 bases respectively, with 15 bases between them. The germline CDR1 and CDR2 sequences are LNHDA and SQIVND (reference sequence).

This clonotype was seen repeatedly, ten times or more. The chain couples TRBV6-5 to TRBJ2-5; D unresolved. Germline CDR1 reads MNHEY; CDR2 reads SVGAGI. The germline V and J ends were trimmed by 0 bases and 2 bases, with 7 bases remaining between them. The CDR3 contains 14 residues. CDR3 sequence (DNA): TGTGCCAGCAGTTACTCTGCCGGGCAAGAGACCCAGTACTTC. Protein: CASSYSAGQETQYF.

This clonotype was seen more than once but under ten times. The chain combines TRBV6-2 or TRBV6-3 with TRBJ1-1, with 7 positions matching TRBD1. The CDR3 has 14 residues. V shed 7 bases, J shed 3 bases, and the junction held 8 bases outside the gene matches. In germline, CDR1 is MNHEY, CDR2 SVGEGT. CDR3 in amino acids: CASKFDRVDTEAFF. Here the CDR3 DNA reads TGTGCCAGCAAGTTTGACAGGGTGGACACTGAAGCTTTCTTT.

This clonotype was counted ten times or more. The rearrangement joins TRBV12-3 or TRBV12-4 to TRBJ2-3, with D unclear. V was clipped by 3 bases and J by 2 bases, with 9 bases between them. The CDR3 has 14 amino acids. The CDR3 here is CASSFGPYTDTQYF. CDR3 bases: TGTGCCAGCAGTTTTGGGCCGTACACAGATACGCAGTATTTT.

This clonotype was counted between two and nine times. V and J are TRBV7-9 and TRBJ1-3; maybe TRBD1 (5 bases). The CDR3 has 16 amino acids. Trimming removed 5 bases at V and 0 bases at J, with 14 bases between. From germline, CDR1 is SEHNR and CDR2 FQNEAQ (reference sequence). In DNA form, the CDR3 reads TGTGCCAGCAGCCATCACGGGGGGGGCTCTGGAAACACCATATATTTT. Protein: CASSHHGGGSGNTIYF. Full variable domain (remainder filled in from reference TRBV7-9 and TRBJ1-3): DTGVSQNPRHKITKRGQNVTFRCDPISEHNRLYWYRQTLGQGPEFLTYFQNEAQLEKSRLLSDRFSAERPKGSFSTLEIQRTEQGDSAMYLCASSHHGGGSGNTIYFGEGSWLTVV.

For the CDR3, the DNA is TGCGCCAGCAGCTTGGGACTAGCGGGAGGTCTCAATGAGCAGTTCTTC. It translates to CASSLGLAGGLNEQFF. The gene calls are TRBV5-1 and TRBJ2-1; the match to TRBD2 covers 13 bases. J lost 6 bases, V lost 0 bases, and 3 bases had no gene match. CDR3 length equals 16 residues. Germline V lookup: CDR1 SGHRS, CDR2 YFSETQ. Filled out from reference TRBV5-1 and TRBJ2-1, the complete variable domain reads KAGVTQTPRYLIKTRGQQVTLSCSPISGHRSVSWYQQTPGQGLQFLFEYFSETQRNKGNFPGRFSGRQFSNSRSEMNVSTLELGDSALYLCASSLGLAGGLNEQFFGPGTRLTVL.

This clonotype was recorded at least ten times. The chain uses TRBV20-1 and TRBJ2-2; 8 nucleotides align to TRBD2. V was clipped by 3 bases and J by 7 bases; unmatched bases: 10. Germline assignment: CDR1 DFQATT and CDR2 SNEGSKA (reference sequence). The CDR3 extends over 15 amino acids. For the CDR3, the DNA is TGCAGTGCTAGGGACGGAGCGGGAGTAGGCGGGGAGCTGTTTTTT. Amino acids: CSARDGAGVGGELFF.

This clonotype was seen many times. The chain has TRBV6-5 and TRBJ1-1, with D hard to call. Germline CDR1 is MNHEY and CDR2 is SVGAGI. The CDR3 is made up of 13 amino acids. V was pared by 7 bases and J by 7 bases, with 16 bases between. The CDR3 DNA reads TGTGCCAGCAACATTATGGCAGCGGGTGAAGCTTTCTTT. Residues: CASNIMAAGEAFF.